The entry below describes one T cell receptor (beta chain). What it recognizes is unknown. The data are from a study of identical twins. Study-wide points: Invariant MAIT and iNKT cells are populations that could partly confound zero-insertion analyses.

TCRdb ran MiXCR on the 5' RACE reads and lists one entry per CDR3 protein. The sample carries nearly 900,000 distinct CDR3 sequences, about 12% recorded once. These data also featured in a second study, about yellow fever vaccine responses in identical twins.

Material: PBMCs. The sequence derives from a woman between 18 and 30 years old in good health.

CDR3 DNA: TGTGCCAGCAGCTCCCGGGACAGGGCTTCAACTAACTATGGCTACACCTTC. Translation gives CASSSRDRASTNYGYTF. The chain combines TRBV9 with TRBJ1-2; 9 nucleotides line up with TRBD1. Trimming at V came to 4 bases and at J to 0 bases, leaving 10 bases not matched to a gene. Germline assignment: CDR1 SGDLS and CDR2 YYNGEE. This CDR3 comprises 17 residues.